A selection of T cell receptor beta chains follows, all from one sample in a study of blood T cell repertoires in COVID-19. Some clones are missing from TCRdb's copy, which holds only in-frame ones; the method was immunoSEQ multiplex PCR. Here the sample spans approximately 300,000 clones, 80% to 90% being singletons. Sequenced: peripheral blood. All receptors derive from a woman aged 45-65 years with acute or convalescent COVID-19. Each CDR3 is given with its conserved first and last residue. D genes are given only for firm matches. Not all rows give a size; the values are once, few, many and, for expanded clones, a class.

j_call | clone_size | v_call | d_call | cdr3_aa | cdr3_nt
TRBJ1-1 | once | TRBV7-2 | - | CASSLRRVLFAEAFF | TGTGCCAGCAGCTTACGCAGGGTATTATTCGCTGAAGCTTTCTTT
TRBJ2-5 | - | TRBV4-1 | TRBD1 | CASSPGQGAETQYF | TGCGCCAGCAGCCCTGGACAGGGGGCAGAGACCCAGTACTTC
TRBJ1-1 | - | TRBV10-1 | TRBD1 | CASSDPGQGGTEAFF | TGCGCCAGCAGTGACCCGGGACAGGGGGGCACTGAAGCTTTCTTT
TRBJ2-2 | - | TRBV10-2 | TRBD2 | CASSETSGGARGTGELFF | TGCGCCAGCAGTGAAACTAGCGGGGGGGCCCGTGGGACCGGGGAGCTGTTTTTT
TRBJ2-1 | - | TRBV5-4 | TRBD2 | CASSSPGLDINEQFF | TGTGCCAGCAGCTCACCGGGACTAGATATCAATGAGCAGTTCTTC
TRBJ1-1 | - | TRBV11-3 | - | CASSLLSSGTEAFF | TGTGCCAGCAGCCTTCTTAGTTCGGGGACTGAAGCTTTCTTT
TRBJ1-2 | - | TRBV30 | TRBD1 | CAWSFGDRGQINYGYTF | TGTGCCTGGAGTTTCGGGGACAGGGGCCAGATTAACTATGGCTACACCTTC
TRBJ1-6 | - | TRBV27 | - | CASSLRPGWDSPLHF | TGTGCCAGCAGTCTCCGTCCAGGGTGGGATTCACCCCTCCACTTT
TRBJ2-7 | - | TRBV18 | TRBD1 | CASSPARQGETYEQYF | TGTGCCAGCTCACCTGCGAGACAGGGCGAAACCTACGAGCAGTACTTC
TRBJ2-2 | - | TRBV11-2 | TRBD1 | CASSFGYRGNTGELFF | TGTGCCAGCAGCTTCGGTTACAGGGGGAACACCGGGGAGCTGTTTTTT
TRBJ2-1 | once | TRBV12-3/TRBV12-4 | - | CASSTLYNEQFF | TGTGCCAGCTCTACCCTTTACAATGAGCAGTTCTTC
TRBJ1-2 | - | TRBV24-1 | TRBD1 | CATSDPSGGRDYTF | TGTGCCACCAGTGATCCCTCAGGGGGACGCGACTACACCTTC
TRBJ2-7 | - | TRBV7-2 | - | CASSPDWGDYEQYF | TGTGCCAGCAGCCCGGACTGGGGAGACTACGAGCAGTACTTC
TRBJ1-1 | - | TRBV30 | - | CAWASGLGTEAFF | TGTGCCTGGGCATCGGGTTTGGGCACTGAAGCTTTCTTT
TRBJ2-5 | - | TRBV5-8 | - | CASSLWGGETQYF | TGTGCCAGCAGCTTGTGGGGAGGCGAGACCCAGTACTTC
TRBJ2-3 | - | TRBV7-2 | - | CASSLTGTAGVDTQYF | TGTGCCAGCAGCTTAACGGGGACAGCGGGGGTAGATACGCAGTATTTT
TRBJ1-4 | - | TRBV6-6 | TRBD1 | CASSSGQGFEKLFF | TGTGCCAGCAGTTCGGGACAGGGGTTTGAAAAACTGTTTTTT
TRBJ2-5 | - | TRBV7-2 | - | CASSLNRETQYF | TGTGCCAGCAGCTTAAACCGGGAGACCCAGTACTTC
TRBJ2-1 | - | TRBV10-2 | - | CASREGGRGYNEQFF | TGCGCCAGCAGAGAAGGGGGGAGGGGGTACAATGAGCAGTTCTTC
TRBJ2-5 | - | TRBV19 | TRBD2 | CASSTTSGGTQYF | TGTGCCAGTAGTACGACTAGCGGTGGGACCCAGTACTTC
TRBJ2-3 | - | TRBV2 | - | CASSENKADTQYF | TGTGCCAGCAGTGAAAATAAAGCTGATACGCAGTATTTT
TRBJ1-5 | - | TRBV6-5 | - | CASSPAVNSNQPQHF | TGTGCCAGCAGTCCCGCGGTCAATAGCAATCAGCCCCAGCATTTT